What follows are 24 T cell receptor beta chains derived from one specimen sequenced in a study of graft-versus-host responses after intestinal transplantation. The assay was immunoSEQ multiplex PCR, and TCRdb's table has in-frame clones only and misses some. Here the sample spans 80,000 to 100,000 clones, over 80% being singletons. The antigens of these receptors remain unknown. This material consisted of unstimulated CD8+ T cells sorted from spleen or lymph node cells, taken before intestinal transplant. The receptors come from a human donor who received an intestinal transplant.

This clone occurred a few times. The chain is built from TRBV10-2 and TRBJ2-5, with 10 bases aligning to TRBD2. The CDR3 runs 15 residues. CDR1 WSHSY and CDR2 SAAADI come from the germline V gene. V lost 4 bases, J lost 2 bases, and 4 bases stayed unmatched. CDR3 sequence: CASSGSGGPQETQYF. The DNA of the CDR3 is TGCGCCAGCAGTGGTAGCGGGGGGCCACAAGAGACCCAGTACTTC.

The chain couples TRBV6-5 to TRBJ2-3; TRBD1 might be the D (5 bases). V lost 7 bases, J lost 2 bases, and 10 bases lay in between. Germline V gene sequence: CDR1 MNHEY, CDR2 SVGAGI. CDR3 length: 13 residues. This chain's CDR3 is CASTGLATDTQYF. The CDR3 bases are TGTGCCAGCACAGGGTTGGCCACAGATACGCAGTATTTT.

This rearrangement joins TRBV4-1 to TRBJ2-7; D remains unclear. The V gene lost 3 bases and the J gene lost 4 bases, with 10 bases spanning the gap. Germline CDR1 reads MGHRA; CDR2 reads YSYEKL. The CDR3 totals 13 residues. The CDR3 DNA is TGCGCCAGCAGCCAGGCATTTTCTTACGAGCAGTACTTC. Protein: CASSQAFSYEQYF.

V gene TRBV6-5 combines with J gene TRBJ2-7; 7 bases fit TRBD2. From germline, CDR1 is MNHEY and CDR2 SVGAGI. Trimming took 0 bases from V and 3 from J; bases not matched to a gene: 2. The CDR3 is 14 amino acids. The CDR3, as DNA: TGTGCCAGCAGTTACTCGGCGGGGGACTACGAGCAGTACTTC. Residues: CASSYSAGDYEQYF.

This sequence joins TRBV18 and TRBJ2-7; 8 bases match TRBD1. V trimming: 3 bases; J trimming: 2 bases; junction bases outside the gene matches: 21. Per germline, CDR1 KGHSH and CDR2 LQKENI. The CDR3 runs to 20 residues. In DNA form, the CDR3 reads TGTGCCAGCTCACCCATAGTCCACCTACTACCGGGACAGGAGACCTACGAGCAGTACTTC. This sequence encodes CASSPIVHLLPGQETYEQYF.

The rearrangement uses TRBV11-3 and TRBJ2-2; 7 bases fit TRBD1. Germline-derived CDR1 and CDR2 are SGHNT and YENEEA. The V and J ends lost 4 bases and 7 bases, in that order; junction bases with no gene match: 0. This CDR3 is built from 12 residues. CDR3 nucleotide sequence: TGTGCCAGCAGCTGGACAGGCGGGGAGCTGTTTTTT. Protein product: CASSWTGGELFF. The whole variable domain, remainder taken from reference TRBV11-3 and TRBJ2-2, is EAGVVQSPRYKIIEKKQPVAFWCNPISGHNTLYWYLQNLGQGPELLIRYENEEAVDDSQLPKDRFSAERLKGVDSTLKIQPAELGDSAVYLCASSWTGGELFFGEGSRLTVL.

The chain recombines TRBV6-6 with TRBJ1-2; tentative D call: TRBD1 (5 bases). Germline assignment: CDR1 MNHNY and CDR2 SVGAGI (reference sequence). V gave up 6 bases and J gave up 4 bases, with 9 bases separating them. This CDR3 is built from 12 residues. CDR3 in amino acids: CASSQGFYGYTF. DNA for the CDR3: TGTGCCAGCAGCCAGGGATTCTATGGCTACACCTTC.

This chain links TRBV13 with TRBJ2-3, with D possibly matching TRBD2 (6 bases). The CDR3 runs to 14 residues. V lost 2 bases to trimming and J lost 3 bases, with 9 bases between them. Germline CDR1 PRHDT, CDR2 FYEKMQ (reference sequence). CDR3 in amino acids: CASSLTAGTDTQYF. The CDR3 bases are TGTGCCAGCAGCTTAACTGCGGGGACAGATACGCAGTATTTT.

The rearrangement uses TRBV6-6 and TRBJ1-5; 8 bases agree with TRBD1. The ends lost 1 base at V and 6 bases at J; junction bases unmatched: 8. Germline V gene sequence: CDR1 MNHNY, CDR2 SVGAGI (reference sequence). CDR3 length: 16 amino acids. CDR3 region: CASSYFPGTGGQPQHF. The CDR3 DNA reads TGTGCCAGCAGTTACTTCCCGGGGACAGGCGGTCAGCCCCAGCATTTT.

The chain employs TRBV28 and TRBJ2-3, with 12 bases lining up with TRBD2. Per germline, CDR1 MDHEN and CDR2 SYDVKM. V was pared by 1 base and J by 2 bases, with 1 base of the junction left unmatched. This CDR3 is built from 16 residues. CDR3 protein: CASSLSSGRATDTQYF. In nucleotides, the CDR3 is TGTGCCAGCAGTTTATCTAGCGGGAGGGCCACAGATACGCAGTATTTT.

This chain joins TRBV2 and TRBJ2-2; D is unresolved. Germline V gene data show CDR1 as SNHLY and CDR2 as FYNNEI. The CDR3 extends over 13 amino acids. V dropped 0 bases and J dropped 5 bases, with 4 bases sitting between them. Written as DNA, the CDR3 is TGTGCCAGCAGTGAAGCCGGGACCGGGGAGCTGTTTTTT. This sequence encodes CASSEAGTGELFF.

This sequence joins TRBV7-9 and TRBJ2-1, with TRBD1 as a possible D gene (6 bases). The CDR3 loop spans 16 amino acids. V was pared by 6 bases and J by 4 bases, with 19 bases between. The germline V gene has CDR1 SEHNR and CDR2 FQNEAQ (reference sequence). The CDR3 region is CASSTEAGALYNEQFF. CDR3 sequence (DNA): TGTGCCAGCAGTACCGAGGCAGGGGCACTTTACAATGAGCAGTTCTTC.

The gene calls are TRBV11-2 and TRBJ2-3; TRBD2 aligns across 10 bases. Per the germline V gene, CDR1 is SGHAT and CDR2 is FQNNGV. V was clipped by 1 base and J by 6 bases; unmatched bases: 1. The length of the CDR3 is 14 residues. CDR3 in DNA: TGTGCCAGCAGCTTAGCTAGCGGGGGCGATACGCAGTATTTT. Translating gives CASSLASGGDTQYF.

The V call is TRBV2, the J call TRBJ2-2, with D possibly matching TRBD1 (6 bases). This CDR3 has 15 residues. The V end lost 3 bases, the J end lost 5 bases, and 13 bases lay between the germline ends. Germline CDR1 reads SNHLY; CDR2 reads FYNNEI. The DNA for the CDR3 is TGTGCCAGCAGTGACAGGGGCTCAGGGACCGGGGAGCTGTTTTTT. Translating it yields CASSDRGSGTGELFF. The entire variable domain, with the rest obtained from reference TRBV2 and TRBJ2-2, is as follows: EPEVTQTPSHQVTQMGQEVILRCVPISNHLYFYWYRQILGQKVEFLVSFYNNEISEKSEIFDDQFSVERPDGSNFTLKIRSTKLEDSAMYFCASSDRGSGTGELFFGEGSRLTVL.

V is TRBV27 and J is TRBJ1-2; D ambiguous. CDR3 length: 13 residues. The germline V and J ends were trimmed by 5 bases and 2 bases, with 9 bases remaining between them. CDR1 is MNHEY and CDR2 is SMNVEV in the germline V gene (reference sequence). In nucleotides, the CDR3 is TGTGCCAGCAGTCCTCAGGTCAACTATGGCTACACCTTC. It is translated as CASSPQVNYGYTF.

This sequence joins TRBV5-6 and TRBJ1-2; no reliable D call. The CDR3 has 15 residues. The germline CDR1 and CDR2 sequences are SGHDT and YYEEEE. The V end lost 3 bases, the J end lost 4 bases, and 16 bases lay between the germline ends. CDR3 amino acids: CASSSVGVEGYGYTF. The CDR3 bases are TGTGCCAGCAGCTCGGTCGGGGTCGAGGGCTATGGCTACACCTTC. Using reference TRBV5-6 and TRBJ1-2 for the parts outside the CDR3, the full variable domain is DAGVTQSPTHLIKTRGQQVTLRCSPKSGHDTVSWYQQALGQGPQFIFQYYEEEERQRGNFPDRFSGHQFPNYSSELNVNALLLGDSALYLCASSSVGVEGYGYTFGSGTRLTVV.

CDR3 DNA: TGTGCAAGTCGCCATAGGGGAGGGTCCTACAATGAGCAGTTCTTC. Encoded protein: CASRHRGGSYNEQFF. The rearrangement links TRBV12-2 to TRBJ2-1; the DNA was not used to check the table's D call, TRBD2. TRBV12-2 is marked as a pseudogene. CDR3 size: 15 residues.

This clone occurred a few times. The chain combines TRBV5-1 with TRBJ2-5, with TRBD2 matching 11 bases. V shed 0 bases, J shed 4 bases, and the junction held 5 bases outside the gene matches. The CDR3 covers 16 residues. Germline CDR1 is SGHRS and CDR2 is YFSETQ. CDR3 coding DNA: TGCGCCAGCAGCTTGGCGACTAGCGGGGCGGGAGAGACCCAGTACTTC. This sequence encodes CASSLATSGAGETQYF. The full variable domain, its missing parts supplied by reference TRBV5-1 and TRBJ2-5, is KAGVTQTPRYLIKTRGQQVTLSCSPISGHRSVSWYQQTPGQGLQFLFEYFSETQRNKGNFPGRFSGRQFSNSRSEMNVSTLELGDSALYLCASSLATSGAGETQYFGPGTRLLVL.

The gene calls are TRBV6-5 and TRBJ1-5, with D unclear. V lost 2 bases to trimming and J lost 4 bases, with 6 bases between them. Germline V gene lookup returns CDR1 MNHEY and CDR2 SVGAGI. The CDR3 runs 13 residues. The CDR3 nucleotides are TGTGCCAGCAGTTACGCAGCTAATCAGCCCCAGCATTTT. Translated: CASSYAANQPQHF.

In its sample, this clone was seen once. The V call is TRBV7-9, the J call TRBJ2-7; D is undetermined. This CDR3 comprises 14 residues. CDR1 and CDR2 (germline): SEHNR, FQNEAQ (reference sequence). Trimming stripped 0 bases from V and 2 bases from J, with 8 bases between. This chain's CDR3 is CASSLAARPYEQYF. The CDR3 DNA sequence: TGTGCCAGCAGCTTAGCGGCTAGACCCTACGAGCAGTACTTC.

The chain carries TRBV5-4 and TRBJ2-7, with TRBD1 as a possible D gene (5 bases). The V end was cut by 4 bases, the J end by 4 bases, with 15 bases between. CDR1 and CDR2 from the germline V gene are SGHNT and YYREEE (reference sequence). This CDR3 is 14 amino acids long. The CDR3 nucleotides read TGTGCCAGCAGCCGTCGTGGGGCTACTTACGAGCAGTACTTC. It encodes CASSRRGATYEQYF. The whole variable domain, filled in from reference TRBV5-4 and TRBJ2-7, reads ETGVTQSPTHLIKTRGQQVTLRCSSQSGHNTVSWYQQALGQGPQFIFQYYREEENGRGNFPPRFSGLQFPNYSSELNVNALELDDSALYLCASSRRGATYEQYFGPGTRLTVT.

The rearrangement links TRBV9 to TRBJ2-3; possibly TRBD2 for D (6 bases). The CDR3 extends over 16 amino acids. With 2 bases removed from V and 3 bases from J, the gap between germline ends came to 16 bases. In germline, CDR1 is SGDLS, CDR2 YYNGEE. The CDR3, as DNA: TGTGCCAGCAGCGTGTCAGTACTAGCCACGACAGATACGCAGTATTTT. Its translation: CASSVSVLATTDTQYF.

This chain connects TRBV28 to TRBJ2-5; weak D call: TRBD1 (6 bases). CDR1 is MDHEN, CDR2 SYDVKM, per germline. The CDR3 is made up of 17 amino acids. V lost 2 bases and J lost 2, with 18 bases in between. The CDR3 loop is CASSLPVPWTEQETQYF. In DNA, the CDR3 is TGTGCCAGCAGTTTACCCGTCCCCTGGACAGAACAAGAGACCCAGTACTTC.

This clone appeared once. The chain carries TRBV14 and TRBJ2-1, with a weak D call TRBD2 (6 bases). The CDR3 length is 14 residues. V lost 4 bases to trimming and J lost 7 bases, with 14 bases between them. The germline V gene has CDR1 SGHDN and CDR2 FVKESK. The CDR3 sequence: CASSLTGLLNEQFF. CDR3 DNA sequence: TGTGCCAGCAGCCTTACGGGACTCTTAAATGAGCAGTTCTTC.